This record concerns one T cell receptor (beta chain) sequence. This clonotype was detected many times. What antigen it recognizes has not been identified. No base quality values were provided; no much bigger clone lies one nucleotide off. This specimen's time point label, interpreted: pre-sensitization, week 0. The meaning of the sample's treatment or condition label: therapeutic diphenylcyclopropenone sensitization with weekly scalp DPC. At each patch-test visit, blood was drawn before the patch test was applied. Eligible patients were aged 18 to 70, diagnosed with alopecia, deemed suitable for DPC therapy, and excluded if pregnant. Total RNA was extracted from unfractionated whole blood collected in Tempus Blood RNA tubes. This sample was taken from a study of human T cells and chemical hapten exposure (dated by TCRdb to about 2021). With regard to the full study: For sensitization, 2% DPC in acetone was applied to a roughly 2 cm by roughly 2 cm area of upper inner arm skin. Alopecia areata with under or over 50% scalp involvement, alopecia totalis and alopecia universalis were represented in the patient cohort, which was mostly female. Around 30 alopecia patients provided blood for TCR sequencing at one to four time points (pre-sensitization, 2, 6 and 24 weeks). The study tracked peripheral blood TCR repertoire changes in vivo during primary and secondary sensitization to the hapten diphenylcyclopropenone (DPC) in alopecia patients. Blood samples were taken from patients before sensitization (week 0) and then at 2, 6 and about 24 weeks after DPC sensitization. Patch testing was done on the upper back using Finn chambers containing 0.01% DPC, and results were scored after 6 days according to International Contact Dermatitis Research Group standards. Throughout the study period of around 24 weeks, patients also received therapeutic DPC doses to the scalp every week. Libraries were combined into a pool for sequencing, and differences in TCR yield between samples came mainly from small differences in library volumes within the pool. What the authors observed across the whole study: DPC sensitization did not change how many TCRs were above 1 in 1000 frequency, and no evidence was found of alterations in global repertoire structure. Compared with pre-sensitization or healthy control sets, expanded TCRs formed significantly more large CDR3 similarity clusters, which is consistent with antigen-driven responses. Repeated subsampling changed both the strength of the expansion versus patch-test correlation and the threshold at which that correlation became significant. Alopecia, a presumed autoimmune disease, was present in all patients, so the immune response of the patients might differ from that of healthy individuals. Patch test score correlated positively with the number of PT1 expanded TCRs, reaching significance at thresholds 8, 16 and 32 but not at 4.

V and J are truncated by 2 bases and 2 bases respectively, leaving an intervening sequence of 9 bases. The CDR3 measures 14 amino acids from cysteine to phenylalanine. Only the CDR3 part of the read is kept: 42 bases, read in frame from the first base. In the germline V gene, CDR1 corresponds to SGHTA and CDR2 to FQGNSA. Library prep was done by RACE. The sample was run on a NextSeq 500. During library preparation, unique molecular identifiers were attached to individual cDNA molecules so that TCRs could be counted quantitatively and reproducibly. Both TCR alpha and TCR beta chains were sequenced from each blood RNA sample. The authors' pipeline ran thus. Samples had a median of roughly 91,000 TCRs, with a range from about 23,224 to 750,000. The Decombinator software suite was used to annotate V, J and CDR3 in the TCR reads. To make PS versus PT1 abundance plots, every sample was subsampled to the same number of TCRs (28,000). Expanded TCRs were defined as absent before sensitization and observed at least eight times at the 2-week time point. TCRdb trimmed public reads at Q25 via fastp, called clones via MiXCR and kept in-frame beta chains. Each record represents a unique CDR3 protein, reported with the most common genes and DNA among its rows. V and J calls and clone size were set by TCRdb, not the authors. In all, the sample holds roughly 260,000 distinct CDR3 sequences, and over 8% of those were seen once. The ten largest clones take up 2% to 3% of the sample.

This TCR came from a middle-aged woman with alopecia areata. Some clones in this sample may be carry-over from other donors' samples. Here the sequenced sample was whole blood, taken in connection with sensitization to the hapten diphenylcyclopropenone (DPC). The sequence links TRBV7-2 to TRBJ1-1; perhaps TRBD1 is the D gene, with 6 bases matching. The CDR3 in this case is CASSLNRANTEAFF. The DNA sequence is as follows: TGTGCCAGCAGCTTAAACAGGGCAAACACTGAAGCTTTCTTT.